This entry is about one TCR beta chain. This entry belongs to a study of cytomegalovirus exposure and HLA in healthy donors. In the PCR, 60 Vbeta and 13 Jbeta primers were used. The protocol was immunoSEQ multiplex PCR, while the TCRdb copy is restricted to in-frame clones and leaves out a portion. This repertoire shows 90,000 to 120,000 clones, roughly 70% found once; its top ten account for around 13%. Germline V gives CDR1 SGHTA, CDR2 FQGNSA. V was trimmed by 5 bases and J by 0 bases, leaving 7 bases between them. This CDR3 has 14 residues. The specimen sequenced was PBMCs. The clonotype was recovered from a woman aged 40 to 55 in good health and CMV-seropositive. V gene TRBV7-2 combines with J gene TRBJ1-4; no clear D. CDR3 bases: TGTGCCAGCAGCCGAGAGGCAACTAATGAAAAACTGTTTTTT. It translates to CASSREATNEKLFF.